Each of the 6 T cell receptor beta chains below was sequenced from the same sample in a study of blood T cell repertoires in COVID-19. Here immunoSEQ multiplex PCR was the method, and the copy in TCRdb shows in-frame clones only, minus some. This sample has roughly 62,000 clones, with approximately 88% found just once. Sequenced input: peripheral blood. The receptors come from a man aged 25-45 years with COVID-19, enrolled during active disease.

This chain uses TRBV6-5 with TRBJ2-7, with 9 bases that match TRBD1. The CDR3 extends over 14 amino acids. The J segment lost 5 bases and the V segment lost 6 bases, leaving 8 bases of the junction unmatched. The germline V gene has CDR1 MNHEY and CDR2 SVGAGI. The CDR3 bases are TGTGCCAGCAGCACCGGGACAGGGCGAGACGAGCAGTACTTC. Translation gives CASSTGTGRDEQYF.

In its sample, this clone was seen once. V gene TRBV7-2 combines with J gene TRBJ1-1; D is unresolved. This CDR3 contains 14 residues. The V end was cut by 3 bases, the J end by 4 bases, with 12 bases between. Germline assignment: CDR1 SGHTA and CDR2 FQGNSA. Written as DNA, the CDR3 is TGTGCCAGCAGCTTCTCTAGGCCGAGCACTGAAGCTTTCTTT. As protein: CASSFSRPSTEAFF.

CDR3 amino acids: CASSLSAGGTSFPQYF. CDR3 in DNA: TGTGCCAGCAGTTTATCGGCGGGGGGGACCTCCTTTCCGCAGTACTTC. This sequence joins TRBV27 and TRBJ2-7; 9 bases line up with TRBD2. V trimming: 0 bases; J trimming: 9 bases; junction bases outside the gene matches: 12. CDR1 is MNHEY, CDR2 SMNVEV, per germline (reference sequence). The CDR3 covers 16 residues.

The rearrangement uses TRBV5-1 and TRBJ2-2, with TRBD2 as a possible D gene (5 bases). Trimming stripped 0 bases from V and 4 bases from J, with 10 bases between. Germline CDR1 SGHRS, CDR2 YFSETQ. The CDR3 is 15 residues long. CDR3 bases: TGCGCCAGCAGCTTGGCCTCGGGAAGCACCGGGGAGCTGTTTTTT. Translated, it gives CASSLASGSTGELFF.

The genes are TRBV6-2 or TRBV6-3 and TRBJ1-2, with TRBD1 matching 7 bases. V dropped 6 bases and J dropped 8; count of bases not matched to a gene: 6. Germline lookup yields CDR1 MNHEY and CDR2 SVGEGT. This CDR3 is built from 12 residues. CDR3 region: CASSRQGSGYTF. CDR3 in DNA: TGTGCCAGCAGCCGACAGGGTTCGGGCTACACCTTC.

This sequence joins TRBV4-2 and TRBJ2-3; TRBD2 aligns across 10 bases. Germline V CDR1 and CDR2: LGHNA, YNFKEQ. V lost 1 base and J lost 6; bases outside the gene matches: 7. This CDR3 contains 16 residues. This CDR3 reads CASSQGPSGSRDTQYF. DNA of the CDR3: TGTGCCAGCAGCCAAGGCCCTAGCGGGAGCAGGGATACGCAGTATTTT.